The entry below gives a single TCR beta chain sequence along with its context. Sequencing used immunoSEQ multiplex PCR; TCRdb keeps in-frame clones, though not all of them. The data contain a few hundred thousand clones, roughly 86% of them singletons. CDR1 and CDR2 from the germline V gene are LGHDT and YNNKEL (reference sequence). This CDR3 is 14 amino acids long. V gave up 5 bases and J gave up 3 bases; unmatched junction bases: 4. These data come from a study of blood T cell repertoires in COVID-19. Whole-study context: Spain, Italy and the United States supplied samples that represented acute and convalescent COVID-19.

The gene calls are TRBV3-1 (or the pseudogene TRBV3-2) and TRBJ2-7; 10 nucleotides align to TRBD1. The TCR originated in a young woman who had recovered from COVID-19. The sample taken for sequencing was peripheral blood. Written as DNA, the CDR3 is TGTGCCAGCAGCAGACAGGGGGCTTTCTACGAGCAGTACTTC. Translating it yields CASSRQGAFYEQYF.